This T cell receptor (beta chain) was recorded in a study of graft-versus-host responses after intestinal transplantation. Turning to the study itself: Multivisceral, liver-intestinal, or isolated intestinal transplants were received by the recipients. Anti-thymocyte globulin induction preceded roughly 3 years of tacrolimus and steroid maintenance in all recipients. Findings and caveats of the study: Within the allografts of patients who had graft-donor T cell macrochimerism, graft-versus-host to host-versus-graft clonal ratios were high. Detection of GvH clones occurred in recipient marrow, and some had their first appearance in ileum or blood.

V was clipped by 7 bases and J by 3 bases, with 10 bases between them. The CDR3 extends over 13 amino acids. The germline gives CDR1 MNHEY, CDR2 SMNVEV (reference sequence). Of note for this clone: Its antigen is unidentified.

Libraries were prepared by immunoSEQ multiplex PCR; TCRdb keeps only in-frame clonotypes and omits some of them. This repertoire shows 65,000 to 85,000 clones, more than 75% found once; its top ten account for 7.5% to 8.5%. This specimen consisted of unstimulated CD8+ T cells sorted from spleen or lymph node cells, obtained before transplant. This chain joins TRBV27 and TRBJ1-5; a weak D match, TRBD1 (5 bases). The sequence came from a human donor who was the organ donor for an intestinal transplant. As DNA, the CDR3 is TGTGCCAGCACTGGGGACTTCAATCAGCCCCAGCATTTT. Its translation is CASTGDFNQPQHF.